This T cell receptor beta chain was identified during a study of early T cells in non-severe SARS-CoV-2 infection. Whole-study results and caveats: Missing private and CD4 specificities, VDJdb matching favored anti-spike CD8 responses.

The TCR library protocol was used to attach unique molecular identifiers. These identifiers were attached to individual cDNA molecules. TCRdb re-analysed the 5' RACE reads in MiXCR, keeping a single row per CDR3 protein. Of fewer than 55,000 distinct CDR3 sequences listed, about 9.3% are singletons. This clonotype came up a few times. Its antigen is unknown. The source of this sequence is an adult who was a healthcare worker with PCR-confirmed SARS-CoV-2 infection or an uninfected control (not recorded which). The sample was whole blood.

CDR3 coding DNA: TGTGCCAGCAGCACGGGACCCACCATCGGGGATACGCAGTATTTT. Protein sequence: CASSTGPTIGDTQYF. This chain joins TRBV11-2 and TRBJ2-3; D possibly matches TRBD1 or TRBD2 (5 bases each). The CDR3 runs to 15 residues. Germline V gives CDR1 SGHAT, CDR2 FQNNGV. Trimming left V 5 bases short and J 6 bases short, with 18 bases between.